A selection of T cell receptor beta chains follows, all from one sample in a study of preoperative IRX-2 immunotherapy in early breast cancer. Only in-frame clones appear in the TCRdb table, and some are missing; sequencing was by immunoSEQ multiplex PCR. The sample includes a few thousand clones, about four fifths seen only once; the top ten take about 14%. Sequencing used tumor tissue, obtained after IRX-2 immunotherapy. Every receptor here comes from a human donor with breast cancer. CDR3s include the opening cysteine and the closing phenylalanine or tryptophan. Each record gives: J gene, clone size, V gene, D gene, CDR3 protein, CDR3 DNA. D genes are given only for firm matches. The size field is filled for only some rows; it gives once, few, many or a size class.

>TRBJ2-2|NA|TRBV19|NA
CASSIDFTGELFF
TGTGCCAGTAGTATAGACTTCACCGGGGAGCTGTTTTTT
>TRBJ2-5|NA|TRBV28|NA
CASSSYLETQYF
TGTGCCAGCAGTTCTTATTTGGAGACCCAGTACTTC
>TRBJ2-7|few|TRBV28|TRBD1
CASSFLQGVSYEQYF
TGTGCCAGCAGTTTCTTACAGGGGGTTTCCTACGAGCAGTACTTC
>TRBJ1-2|NA|TRBV11-3|TRBD1
CASSWDREDYGYTF
TGTGCCAGCAGCTGGGACAGGGAGGACTATGGCTACACCTTC
>TRBJ1-6|NA|TRBV30|NA
CAWSVRAVYNSPLHF
TGTGCCTGGAGTGTACGCGCAGTCTATAATTCACCCCTCCACTTT
>TRBJ2-1|NA|TRBV14|TRBD2
CASSQRGVGVGQFF
TGTGCCAGCAGCCAGCGGGGGGTTGGTGTCGGGCAGTTCTTC
>TRBJ1-5|large|TRBV15|NA
CATSRDSSNQPQHF
TGTGCCACCAGCAGGGACAGTAGCAATCAGCCCCAGCATTTT
>TRBJ2-3|once|TRBV4-1|NA
CASSTERTDTQYF
TGCGCCAGCAGCACCGAGCGCACAGATACGCAGTATTTT
>TRBJ1-2|NA|TRBV11-3|NA
CASSWYTISGGYTF
TGTGCCAGCAGCTGGTATACCATTTCAGGTGGCTACACCTTC
>TRBJ1-1|NA|TRBV5-1|NA
CASSLAIFSPGAFF
TGCGCCAGCAGCTTGGCCATTTTCTCTCCGGGAGCTTTCTTT
>TRBJ2-1|NA|TRBV22-1|NA
CATSDSLSRTPIYNEQFF
TGTGCCACCAGTGATTCATTGTCCCGGACTCCTATCTACAATGAGCAGTTCTTC
>TRBJ1-5|once|TRBV6-7|NA
CVSSELGSQPQHF
TGTGTCAGCAGTGAACTTGGAAGTCAGCCCCAGCATTTT
>TRBJ1-2|NA|TRBV30|TRBD1
CAWRPTGSGYGYTF
TGTGCCTGGAGACCGACAGGGTCGGGGTATGGCTACACCTTC
>TRBJ2-7|NA|TRBV19|NA
CASSIQGTYEQYF
TGTGCCAGTAGTATACAGGGTACCTACGAGCAGTACTTC
>TRBJ1-5|NA|TRBV11-3|NA
CASSLWGPNQPQHF
TGTGCCAGCAGCTTGTGGGGACCCAATCAGCCCCAGCATTTT
>TRBJ2-3|NA|TRBV15|TRBD2
CATRIIPGLAGGSTDTQYF
TGTGCCACCAGGATAATCCCGGGACTAGCGGGAGGCAGCACAGATACGCAGTATTTT
>TRBJ2-4|NA|TRBV7-5|NA
CASSVGELAKNIQYF
TGTGCCAGCAGCGTGGGGGAACTAGCCAAAAACATTCAGTACTTC
>TRBJ2-2|NA|TRBV5-1|NA
CASSLSGSTGELFF
TGCGCCAGCAGCTTGTCGGGGTCCACCGGGGAGCTGTTTTTT
>TRBJ2-7|NA|TRBV19|TRBD1
CASSILDRASEQYF
TGTGCCAGTAGTATATTGGACAGGGCATCCGAGCAGTACTTC
>TRBJ1-4|large|TRBV11-3|TRBD1
CASTSPGQDEKLFF
TGTGCCAGCACCTCGCCTGGACAGGATGAAAAACTGTTTTTT
>TRBJ2-5|NA|TRBV7-1|NA
CASSFGARRETQYF
TGTGCCAGCAGCTTCGGGGCCAGGAGGGAGACCCAGTACTTC
>TRBJ1-6|NA|TRBV11-3|TRBD1
CASSPVGQGVGSPLHF
TGTGCCAGCAGCCCGGTGGGGCAGGGGGTCGGTTCACCCCTCCACTTT
>TRBJ1-3|NA|TRBV23-1|NA
CASRPRVCGNTIYF
TGCGCCAGCAGGCCCAGGGTTTGTGGAAACACCATATATTTT
>TRBJ2-7|NA|TRBV6-8|NA
CASSYSRGYEQYF
TGTGCCAGCAGTTACTCGAGGGGCTACGAGCAGTACTTC
>TRBJ1-2|NA|TRBV6-8|NA
CASTALGGRYGYTF
TGTGCCAGCACCGCTTTGGGCGGACGCTATGGCTACACCTTC
>TRBJ1-5|NA|TRBV6-7|NA
CASSENQPQHF
TGTGCCAGCAGTGAAAATCAGCCCCAGCATTTT
>TRBJ2-5|NA|TRBV7-6|NA
CASSPRTVARETQYF
TGTGCCAGCAGCCCCCGGACAGTGGCGCGGGAGACCCAGTACTTC